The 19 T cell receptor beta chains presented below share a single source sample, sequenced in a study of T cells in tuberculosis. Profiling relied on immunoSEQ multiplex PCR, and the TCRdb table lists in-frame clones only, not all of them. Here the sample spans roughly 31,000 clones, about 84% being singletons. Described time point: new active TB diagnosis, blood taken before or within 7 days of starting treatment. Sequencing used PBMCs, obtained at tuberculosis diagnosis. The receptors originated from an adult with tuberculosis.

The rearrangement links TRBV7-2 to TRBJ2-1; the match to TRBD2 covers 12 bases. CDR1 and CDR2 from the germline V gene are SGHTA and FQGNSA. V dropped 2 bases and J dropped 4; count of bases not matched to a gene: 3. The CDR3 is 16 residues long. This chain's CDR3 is CASSLRTSGVYNEQFF. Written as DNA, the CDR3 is TGTGCCAGCAGCTTACGGACTAGCGGGGTATACAATGAGCAGTTCTTC.

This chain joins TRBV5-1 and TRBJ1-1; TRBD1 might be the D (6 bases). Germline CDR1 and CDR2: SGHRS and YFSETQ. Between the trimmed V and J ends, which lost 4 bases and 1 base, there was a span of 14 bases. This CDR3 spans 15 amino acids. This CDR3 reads CASSPLQGKNTEAFF. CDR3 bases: TGCGCCAGCAGCCCTCTACAGGGCAAGAACACTGAAGCTTTCTTT. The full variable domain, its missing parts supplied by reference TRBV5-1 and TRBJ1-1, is KAGVTQTPRYLIKTRGQQVTLSCSPISGHRSVSWYQQTPGQGLQFLFEYFSETQRNKGNFPGRFSGRQFSNSRSEMNVSTLELGDSALYLCASSPLQGKNTEAFFGQGTRLTVV.

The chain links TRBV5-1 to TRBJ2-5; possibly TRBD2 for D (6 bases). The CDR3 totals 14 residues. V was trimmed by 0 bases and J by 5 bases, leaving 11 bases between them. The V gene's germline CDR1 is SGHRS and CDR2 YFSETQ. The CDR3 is CASSLAGGGETQYF. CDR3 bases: TGCGCCAGCAGCTTGGCAGGTGGGGGGGAGACCCAGTACTTC.

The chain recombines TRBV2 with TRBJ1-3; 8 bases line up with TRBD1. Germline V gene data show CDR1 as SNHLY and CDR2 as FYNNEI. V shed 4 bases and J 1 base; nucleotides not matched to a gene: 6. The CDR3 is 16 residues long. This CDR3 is CASSGRGRSSGNTIYF. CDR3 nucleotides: TGTGCCAGCAGTGGCAGGGGGCGTTCGTCTGGAAACACCATATATTTT. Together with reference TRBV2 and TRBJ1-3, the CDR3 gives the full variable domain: EPEVTQTPSHQVTQMGQEVILRCVPISNHLYFYWYRQILGQKVEFLVSFYNNEISEKSEIFDDQFSVERPDGSNFTLKIRSTKLEDSAMYFCASSGRGRSSGNTIYFGEGSWLTVV.

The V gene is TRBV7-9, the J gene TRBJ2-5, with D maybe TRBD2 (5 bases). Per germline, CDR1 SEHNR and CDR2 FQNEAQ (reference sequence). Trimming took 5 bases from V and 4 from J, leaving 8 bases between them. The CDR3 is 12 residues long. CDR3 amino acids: CASSARVETQYF. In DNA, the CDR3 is TGTGCCAGCAGCGCGAGGGTAGAGACCCAGTACTTC.

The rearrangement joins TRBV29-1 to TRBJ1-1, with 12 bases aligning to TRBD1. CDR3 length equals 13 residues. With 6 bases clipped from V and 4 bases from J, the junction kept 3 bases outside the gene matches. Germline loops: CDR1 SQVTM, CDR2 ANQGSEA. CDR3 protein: CSVGTGGLTEAFF. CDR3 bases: TGCAGCGTGGGGACAGGGGGCCTCACTGAAGCTTTCTTT.

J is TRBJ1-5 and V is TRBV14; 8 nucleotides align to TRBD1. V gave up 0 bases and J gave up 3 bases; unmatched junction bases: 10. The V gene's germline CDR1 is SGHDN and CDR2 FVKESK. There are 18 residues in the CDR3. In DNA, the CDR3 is TGTGCCAGCAGCCAAGACTCAGGGGGCCCTATCAACAATCAGCCCCAGCATTTT. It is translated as CASSQDSGGPINNQPQHF.

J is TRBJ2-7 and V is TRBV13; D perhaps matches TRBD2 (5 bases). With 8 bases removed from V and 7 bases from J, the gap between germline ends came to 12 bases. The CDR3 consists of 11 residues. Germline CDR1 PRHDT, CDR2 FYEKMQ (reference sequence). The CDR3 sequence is CASAGPFEQYF. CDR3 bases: TGTGCCAGCGCGGGCCCCTTTGAGCAGTACTTC.

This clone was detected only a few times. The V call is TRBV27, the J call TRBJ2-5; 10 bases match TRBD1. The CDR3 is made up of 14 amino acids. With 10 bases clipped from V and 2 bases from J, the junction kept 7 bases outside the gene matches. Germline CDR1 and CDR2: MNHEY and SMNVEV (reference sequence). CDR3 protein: CANDRGHRQETQYF. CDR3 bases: TGTGCCAATGACAGGGGGCATCGGCAAGAGACCCAGTACTTC.

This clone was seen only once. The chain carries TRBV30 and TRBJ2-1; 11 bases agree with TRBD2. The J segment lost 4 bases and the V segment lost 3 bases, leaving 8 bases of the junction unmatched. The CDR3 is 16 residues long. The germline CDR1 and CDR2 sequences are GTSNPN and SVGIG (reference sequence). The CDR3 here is CAWSAAGTSGYNEQFF. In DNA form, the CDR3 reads TGTGCCTGGAGCGCGGCCGGGACTAGCGGTTACAATGAGCAGTTCTTC.

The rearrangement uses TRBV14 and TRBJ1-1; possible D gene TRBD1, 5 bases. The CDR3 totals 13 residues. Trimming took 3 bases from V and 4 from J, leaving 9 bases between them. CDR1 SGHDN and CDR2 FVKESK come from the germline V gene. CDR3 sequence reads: CASSHGGTTEAFF. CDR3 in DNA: TGTGCCAGCAGCCACGGCGGGACCACTGAAGCTTTCTTT.

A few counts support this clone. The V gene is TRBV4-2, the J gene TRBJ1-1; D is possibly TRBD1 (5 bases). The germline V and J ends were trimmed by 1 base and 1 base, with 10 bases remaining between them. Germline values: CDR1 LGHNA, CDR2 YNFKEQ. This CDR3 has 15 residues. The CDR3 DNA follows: TGTGCCAGCAGCCAAGCCACCGACAGGAACACTGAAGCTTTCTTT. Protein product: CASSQATDRNTEAFF.

The CDR3 sequence is CASSVGGDGNTIYF. CDR3 sequence (DNA): TGTGCCAGCAGCGTAGGGGGGGACGGAAACACCATATATTTT. The chain combines TRBV9 with TRBJ1-3; TRBD1 is a possible D gene (5 bases). The CDR3 length is 14 residues. Trimming removed 0 bases from V and 4 bases from J, with 8 bases in between. Germline V gene lookup returns CDR1 SGDLS and CDR2 YYNGEE.

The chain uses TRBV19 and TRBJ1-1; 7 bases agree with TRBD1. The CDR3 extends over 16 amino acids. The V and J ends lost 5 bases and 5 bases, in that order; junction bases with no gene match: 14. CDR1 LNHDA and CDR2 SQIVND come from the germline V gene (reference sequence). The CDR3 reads CASSLPQGWAETEAFF. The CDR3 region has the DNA TGTGCCAGTAGTCTTCCACAGGGGTGGGCAGAAACTGAAGCTTTCTTT.

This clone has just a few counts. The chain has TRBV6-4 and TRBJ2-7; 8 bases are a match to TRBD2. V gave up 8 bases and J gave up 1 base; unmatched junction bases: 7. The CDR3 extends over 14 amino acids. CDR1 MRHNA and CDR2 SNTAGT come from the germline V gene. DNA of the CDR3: TGTGCCAGCTCCAGCGGCGGGAGGTCCTACGAGCAGTACTTC. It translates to CASSSGGRSYEQYF.

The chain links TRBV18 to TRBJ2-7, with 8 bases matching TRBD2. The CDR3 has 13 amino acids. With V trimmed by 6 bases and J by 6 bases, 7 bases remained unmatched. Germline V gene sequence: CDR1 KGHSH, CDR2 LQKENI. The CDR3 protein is CASSQREKGEQYF. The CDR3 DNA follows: TGTGCCAGCTCCCAGCGGGAGAAGGGCGAGCAGTACTTC.

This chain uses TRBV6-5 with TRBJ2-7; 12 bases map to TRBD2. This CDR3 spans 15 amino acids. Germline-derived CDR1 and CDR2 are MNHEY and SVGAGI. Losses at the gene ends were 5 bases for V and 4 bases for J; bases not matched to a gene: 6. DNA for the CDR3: TGTGCCAGCAGTCCCGGACTAGCGGGAAGGTACGAGCAGTACTTC. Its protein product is CASSPGLAGRYEQYF.

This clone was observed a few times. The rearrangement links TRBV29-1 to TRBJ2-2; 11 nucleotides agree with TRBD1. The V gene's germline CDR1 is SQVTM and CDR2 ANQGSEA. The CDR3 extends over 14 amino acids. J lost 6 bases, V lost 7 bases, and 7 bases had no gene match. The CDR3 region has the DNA TGCAGCGCAGCGGGACAGGGGGACTCCGGGGAGCTGTTTTTT. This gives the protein CSAAGQGDSGELFF.

The CDR3 spells CTSRRRTKGRPQHF. The CDR3 DNA reads as TGCACCAGCAGAAGACGTACGAAAGGGAGGCCCCAGCATTTT. V and J are TRBV1 and TRBJ1-5. TRBV1 is an annotated pseudogene. This CDR3 is built from 14 residues.